This TCR beta chain was recovered during a study of cytomegalovirus exposure and HLA in healthy donors. Study information: Genotyping showed 75% to 90% of roughly 400 donors falling in the Caucasian-associated ancestry cluster.

Vbeta (60) and Jbeta (13) primers were used in the PCR. Assay: immunoSEQ multiplex PCR; the TCRdb copy retains only in-frame clones and omits some. The sample records tens of thousands of clones, around 64% being singletons. This clone counts as medium-sized. What was sequenced was PBMCs. The TCR comes from a man aged 30 to 39 in good health and CMV-seronegative.

CDR3 DNA sequence: TGTGCCAGCAGTGGGACTCCTAGCACAGATACGCAGTATTTT. Protein: CASSGTPSTDTQYF. This chain links TRBV6-4 with TRBJ2-3; D perhaps matches TRBD2 (5 bases). This CDR3 contains 14 residues. Germline values: CDR1 MRHNA, CDR2 SNTAGT. Trimming cost V 4 bases and J 0 bases, with 8 bases left between them.